What follows describes a single T cell receptor (beta chain). This entry comes from a study of blood T cell repertoires in COVID-19. Background on the study: Sites across the United States, Italy and Spain contributed samples from acute and convalescent COVID-19. The analysed material was cDNA or gDNA that came from T cells, B-cell-depleted T cells, or PBMCs.

This table comes from immunoSEQ multiplex PCR, and its TCRdb copy is limited to in-frame clones, with some not included. Here the sample spans roughly 100,000 clones, approximately 90% being singletons. Trimming removed 3 bases from V and 4 bases from J, with 9 bases in between. Germline V lookup: CDR1 LGHNA, CDR2 YNFKEQ. The CDR3 totals 13 residues. Sequencing was done on a sample of peripheral blood. This receptor was identified in a man aged 45-65 years with active COVID-19. The rearrangement uses TRBV4-2 and TRBJ1-2; unclear D gene. The CDR3 spells CASSQEAGYGYTF. CDR3 DNA sequence: TGTGCCAGCAGCCAGGAAGCGGGCTATGGCTACACCTTC.